The 10 T cell receptor beta chains below were found in one sample sequenced in a study of OX40 agonist ivuxolimab in advanced cancers. To prepare the library, the immunoSEQ multiplex PCR assay was applied. TCRdb stores this immuneACCESS table with in-frame sequences only. Part of the clones is absent; in the studies checked, under half of the shortfall reflects unresolved V genes, and no reason is known for the rest. In this sample the table shows tens of thousands of clones, about 88% of which occur a single time. About 0.52% of the sample rests with the top ten. The source was CD4+ or CD8+ T cells sorted from blood, collected in a trial of the OX40 agonist ivuxolimab. The source is an adult with an advanced solid tumor such as melanoma, head and neck, liver or kidney cancer.

The V gene is TRBV29-1, the J gene TRBJ1-1; 7 nucleotides align to TRBD1. The CDR3 runs 12 residues. Germline CDR1 is SQVTM and CDR2 is ANQGSEA. The ends lost 6 bases at V and 5 bases at J; junction bases unmatched: 6. The CDR3 DNA sequence: TGCAGCGTCAGACAGGGTAGGACTGAAGCTTTCTTT. Translated, it gives CSVRQGRTEAFF.

The rearrangement links TRBV5-1 to TRBJ2-3; D not certain. V lost 5 bases, J lost 4 bases, and 11 bases lay in between. The CDR3 spans 13 residues. Germline V lookup: CDR1 SGHRS, CDR2 YFSETQ. Written as DNA, the CDR3 is TGCGCCAGCAGTCAACTTCCTCCAGATACGCAGTATTTT. This codes for CASSQLPPDTQYF.

V is TRBV6-6 and J is TRBJ1-2; the D is unclear. This CDR3 spans 13 amino acids. Trimming took off 5 bases at V and 5 bases at J, with 12 bases between the two ends. In germline, CDR1 is MNHNY, CDR2 SVGAGI (reference sequence). This chain's CDR3 is CASSPPVGYGYTF. CDR3 in DNA: TGTGCCAGCAGTCCACCGGTAGGGTATGGCTACACCTTC.

The chain couples TRBV7-2 to TRBJ2-5; D remains unclear. The ends were cut back, 2 bases at V and 2 bases at J, with 9 bases in the middle. There are 14 residues in the CDR3. The V gene's germline CDR1 is SGHTA and CDR2 FQGNSA. The CDR3 reads CASSLSYGQETQYF. CDR3 nucleotide sequence: TGTGCCAGCAGCTTATCGTACGGTCAAGAGACCCAGTACTTC.

The rearrangement links TRBV9 to TRBJ2-1; D remains ambiguous. CDR3 size: 15 residues. V shed 0 bases and J shed 0 bases, with 7 bases lying between them. Germline V gene lookup returns CDR1 SGDLS and CDR2 YYNGEE. CDR3 sequence: CASSVAVSSYNEQFF. DNA of the CDR3: TGTGCCAGCAGCGTAGCGGTGAGCTCCTACAATGAGCAGTTCTTC.

This clone was counted only a few times. This chain uses TRBV2 with TRBJ1-1, with D hard to call. Germline CDR1 reads SNHLY; CDR2 reads FYNNEI. The length of the CDR3 is 14 residues. The V end was cut by 3 bases, the J end by 1 base, with 9 bases between. The CDR3 loop reads CASSEAGPNTEAFF. The CDR3 bases are TGTGCCAGCAGTGAGGCCGGACCGAACACTGAAGCTTTCTTT.

The chain has TRBV5-1 and TRBJ2-3; D call uncertain. The V gene lost 4 bases and the J gene lost 4 bases, with 13 bases spanning the gap. Per the germline V gene, CDR1 is SGHRS and CDR2 is YFSETQ. There are 14 residues in the CDR3. The CDR3 DNA reads as TGCGCCAGCAGCGTTGAACCACCCCCAGATACGCAGTATTTT. Amino acid sequence: CASSVEPPPDTQYF.

J is TRBJ2-7 and V is TRBV14; the D gene is possibly TRBD1 (5 bases). Germline V lookup: CDR1 SGHDN, CDR2 FVKESK. The CDR3 is 16 residues long. Trimming removed 0 bases at V and 0 bases at J, with 12 bases between. The DNA of the CDR3 is TGTGCCAGCAGCCAAGATAAGGGGCAGTACTCCTACGAGCAGTACTTC. This codes for CASSQDKGQYSYEQYF. Full variable domain (missing parts from reference TRBV14 and TRBJ2-7): EAGVTQFPSHSVIEKGQTVTLRCDPISGHDNLYWYRRVMGKEIKFLLHFVKESKQDESGMPNNRFLAERTGGTYSTLKVQPAELEDSGVYFCASSQDKGQYSYEQYFGPGTRLTVT.

This chain links TRBV7-9 with TRBJ2-3; D unresolved. This CDR3 is built from 14 residues. Germline-derived CDR1 and CDR2 are SEHNR and FQNEAQ (reference sequence). V lost 4 bases and J lost 4, with 12 bases in between. CDR3 region: CASSYSPTSDTQYF. The CDR3 DNA follows: TGTGCCAGCAGCTACAGCCCTACATCAGATACGCAGTATTTT.

The CDR3 protein is CASSPGSTPEAFF. CDR3 bases: TGTGCCAGCAGTCCCGGCAGTACACCGGAAGCTTTCTTT. The chain uses TRBV7-2 and TRBJ1-1; D unresolved. Trimming stripped 6 bases from V and 8 bases from J, with 16 bases between. From germline, CDR1 is SGHTA and CDR2 FQGNSA. This CDR3 comprises 13 residues.